The entry that follows covers one T cell receptor beta chain sequence. The sample is drawn from a study of cytomegalovirus exposure and HLA in healthy donors. This PCR relied on a set of 60 Vbeta primers and 13 Jbeta primers. Only in-frame clones appear in the TCRdb table, and some are missing; sequencing was by immunoSEQ multiplex PCR. The sample gives about 140,000 clones, roughly four fifths of which show up once; approximately 2% is in the top ten. V lost 3 bases and J lost 8; bases outside the gene matches: 14. CDR1 LNHDA and CDR2 SQIVND come from the germline V gene (reference sequence). The CDR3 has 17 residues.

The receptor was derived from a woman in her 40s in good health and CMV-seronegative. The chain joins TRBV19 to TRBJ2-2, with TRBD1 matching 8 bases. The sequenced sample consisted of PBMCs. The CDR3 loop is CASSIGVGQAPSGELFF. In nucleotides, the CDR3 is TGTGCCAGTAGTATCGGGGTGGGACAGGCGCCTTCGGGGGAGCTGTTTTTT.